This TCR beta chain was profiled in a study of OX40 agonist ivuxolimab in advanced cancers. Study-level information: Treatment of patients was with ivuxolimab, an agonistic anti-OX40 (CD134) antibody. Having had anti-PD-1, anti-PD-L1 or anti-CTLA-4 therapy before was allowed, and over 35% had some. General observations from the study: Also present in some nonresponders was a low level of normalized T-cell clonal expansion.

The germline V and J ends were trimmed by 2 bases and 2 bases, with 13 bases remaining between them. CDR1 SGDLS and CDR2 YYNGEE come from the germline V gene. The CDR3 runs to 15 residues. As concerns this clone: Its antigen remains unknown.

Individuals having autoimmune disease history or systemic immunosuppression were not enrolled. The protocol was immunoSEQ multiplex PCR, while the TCRdb copy is restricted to in-frame clones and leaves out a portion. The sample consists of about 20,000 clones, less than 90% of them appearing once. This material consisted of CD4+ or CD8+ T cells sorted from blood, taken in a trial of the OX40 agonist ivuxolimab. V usage is TRBV9 and J usage is TRBJ2-5; D is possibly TRBD1 (6 bases). The TCR originated in an adult with an advanced solid tumor such as melanoma, head and neck, liver or kidney cancer. Written as DNA, the CDR3 is TGTGCCAGCAGCGTCAGGGTAGGGGGACAAGAGACCCAGTACTTC. It yields the protein CASSVRVGGQETQYF. The full variable domain, with the rest looked up from reference TRBV9 and TRBJ2-5, is DSGVTQTPKHLITATGQRVTLRCSPRSGDLSVYWYQQSLDQGLQFLIQYYNGEERAKGNILERFSAQQFPDLHSELNLSSLELGDSALYFCASSVRVGGQETQYFGPGTRLLVL.